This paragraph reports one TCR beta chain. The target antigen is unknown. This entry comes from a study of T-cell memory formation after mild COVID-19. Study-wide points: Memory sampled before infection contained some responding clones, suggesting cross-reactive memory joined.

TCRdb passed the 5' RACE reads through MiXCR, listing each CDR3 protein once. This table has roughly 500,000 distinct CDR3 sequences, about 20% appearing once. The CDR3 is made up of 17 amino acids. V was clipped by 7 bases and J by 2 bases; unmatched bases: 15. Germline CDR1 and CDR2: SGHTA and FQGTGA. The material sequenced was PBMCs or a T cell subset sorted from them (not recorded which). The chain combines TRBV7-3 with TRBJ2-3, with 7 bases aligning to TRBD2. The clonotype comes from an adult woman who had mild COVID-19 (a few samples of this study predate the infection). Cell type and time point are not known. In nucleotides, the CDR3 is TGTGCCAGCACCCCCACTAGCGACTTTCGACCCACAGATACGCAGTATTTT. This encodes CASTPTSDFRPTDTQYF.